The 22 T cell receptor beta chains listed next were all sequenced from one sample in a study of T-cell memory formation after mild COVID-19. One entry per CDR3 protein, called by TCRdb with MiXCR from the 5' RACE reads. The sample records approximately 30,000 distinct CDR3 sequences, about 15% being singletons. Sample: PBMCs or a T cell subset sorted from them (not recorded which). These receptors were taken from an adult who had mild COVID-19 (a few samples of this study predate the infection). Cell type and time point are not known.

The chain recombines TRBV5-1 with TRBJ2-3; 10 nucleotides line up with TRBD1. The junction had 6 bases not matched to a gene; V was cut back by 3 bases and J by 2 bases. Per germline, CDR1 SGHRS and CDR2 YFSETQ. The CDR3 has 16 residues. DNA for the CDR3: TGCGCCAGCAGCTATGCGGGACAGGGGTTCACAGATACGCAGTATTTT. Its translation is CASSYAGQGFTDTQYF.

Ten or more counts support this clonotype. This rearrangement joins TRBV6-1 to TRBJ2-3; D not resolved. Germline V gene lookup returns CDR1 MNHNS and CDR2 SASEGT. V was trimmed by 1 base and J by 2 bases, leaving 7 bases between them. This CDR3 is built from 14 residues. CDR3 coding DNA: TGTGCCAGCAGTGAAGATATTGTCACAGATACGCAGTATTTT. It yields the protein CASSEDIVTDTQYF.

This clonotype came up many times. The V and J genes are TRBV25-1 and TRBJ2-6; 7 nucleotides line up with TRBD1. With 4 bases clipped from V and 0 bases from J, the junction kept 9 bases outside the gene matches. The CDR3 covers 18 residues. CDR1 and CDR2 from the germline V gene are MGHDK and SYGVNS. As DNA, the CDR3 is TGTGCCAGCAGTGCACCGGGACAGCGGATCTCTGGGGCCAACGTCCTGACTTTC. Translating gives CASSAPGQRISGANVLTF.

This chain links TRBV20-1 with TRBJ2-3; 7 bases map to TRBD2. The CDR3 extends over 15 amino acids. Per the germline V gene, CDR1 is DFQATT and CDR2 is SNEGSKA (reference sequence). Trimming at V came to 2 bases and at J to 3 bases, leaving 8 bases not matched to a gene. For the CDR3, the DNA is TGCAGTGCTAGACAACTAGTCGGGAGGACAGATACGCAGTATTTT. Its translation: CSARQLVGRTDTQYF.

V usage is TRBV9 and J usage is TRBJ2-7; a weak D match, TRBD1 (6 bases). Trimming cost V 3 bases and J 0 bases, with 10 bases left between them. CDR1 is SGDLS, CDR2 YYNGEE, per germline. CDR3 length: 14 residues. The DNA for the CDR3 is TGTGCCAGCAGCGAGGTGGACAGCTCCTACGAGCAGTACTTC. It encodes CASSEVDSSYEQYF. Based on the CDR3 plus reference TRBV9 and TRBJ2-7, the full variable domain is DSGVTQTPKHLITATGQRVTLRCSPRSGDLSVYWYQQSLDQGLQFLIQYYNGEERAKGNILERFSAQQFPDLHSELNLSSLELGDSALYFCASSEVDSSYEQYFGPGTRLTVT.

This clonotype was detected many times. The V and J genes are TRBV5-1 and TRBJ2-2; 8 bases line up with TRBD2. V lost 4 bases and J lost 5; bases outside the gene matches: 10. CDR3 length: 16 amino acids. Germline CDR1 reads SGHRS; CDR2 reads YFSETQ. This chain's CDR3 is CASSITGTSGTGELFF. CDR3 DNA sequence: TGCGCCAGCAGCATCACCGGGACTAGTGGGACCGGGGAGCTGTTTTTT.

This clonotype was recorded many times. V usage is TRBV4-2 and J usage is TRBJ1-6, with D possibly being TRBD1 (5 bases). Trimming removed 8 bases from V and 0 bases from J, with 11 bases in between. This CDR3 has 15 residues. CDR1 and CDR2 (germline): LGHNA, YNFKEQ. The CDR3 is CASGRGSSYNSPLHF. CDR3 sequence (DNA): TGTGCCAGCGGACGGGGGAGCTCCTATAATTCACCCCTCCACTTT.

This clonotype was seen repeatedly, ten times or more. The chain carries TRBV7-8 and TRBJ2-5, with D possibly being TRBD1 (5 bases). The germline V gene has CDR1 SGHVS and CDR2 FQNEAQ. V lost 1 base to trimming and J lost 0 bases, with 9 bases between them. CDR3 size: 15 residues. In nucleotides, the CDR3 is TGTGCCAGCAGCTTAGTGGGCAGGGACCAAGAGACCCAGTACTTC. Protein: CASSLVGRDQETQYF.

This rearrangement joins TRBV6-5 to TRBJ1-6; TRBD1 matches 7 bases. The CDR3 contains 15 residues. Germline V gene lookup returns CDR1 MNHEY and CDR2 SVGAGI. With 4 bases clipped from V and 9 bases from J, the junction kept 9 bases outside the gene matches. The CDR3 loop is CASSSLDRVGSPLHF. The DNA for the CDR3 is TGTGCCAGCAGTTCCCTCGACAGGGTCGGTTCACCCCTCCACTTT.

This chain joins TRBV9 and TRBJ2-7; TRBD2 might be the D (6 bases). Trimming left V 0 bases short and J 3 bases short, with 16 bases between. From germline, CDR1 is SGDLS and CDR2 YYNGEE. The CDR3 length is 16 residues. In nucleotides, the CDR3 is TGTGCCAGCAGCGTAGCCCCTGGAGGGTCTGGCTACGAGCAGTACTTC. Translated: CASSVAPGGSGYEQYF.

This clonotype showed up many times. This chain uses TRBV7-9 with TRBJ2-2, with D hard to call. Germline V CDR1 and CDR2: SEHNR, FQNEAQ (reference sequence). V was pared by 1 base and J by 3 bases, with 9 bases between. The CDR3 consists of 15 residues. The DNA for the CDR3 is TGTGCCAGCAGCTTAGTAGGTTACTACACCGGGGAGCTGTTTTTT. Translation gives CASSLVGYYTGELFF.

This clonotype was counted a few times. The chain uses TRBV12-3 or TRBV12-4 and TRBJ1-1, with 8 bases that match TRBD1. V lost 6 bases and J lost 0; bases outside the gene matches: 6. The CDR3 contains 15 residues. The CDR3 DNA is TGTGCCAGCAGCCGACAGGGGAACTTGAACACTGAAGCTTTCTTT. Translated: CASSRQGNLNTEAFF.

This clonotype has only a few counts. The CDR3 protein is CASSQGASTNSPLHF. The CDR3 region has the DNA TGTGCCAGCAGCCAAGGGGCCAGCACTAATTCACCCCTCCACTTT. The V call is TRBV3-1, the J call TRBJ1-6; D is undetermined. This CDR3 region has 15 residues. V was trimmed by 1 base and J by 6 bases, leaving 10 bases between them. Germline V gives CDR1 LGHDT, CDR2 YNNKEL (reference sequence).

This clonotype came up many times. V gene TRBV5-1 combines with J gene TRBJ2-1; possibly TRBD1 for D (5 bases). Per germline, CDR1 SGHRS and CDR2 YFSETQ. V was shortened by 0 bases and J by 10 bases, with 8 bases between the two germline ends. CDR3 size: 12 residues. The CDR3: CASSLEGPEQFF. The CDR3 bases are TGCGCCAGCAGCTTGGAGGGGCCGGAGCAGTTCTTC.

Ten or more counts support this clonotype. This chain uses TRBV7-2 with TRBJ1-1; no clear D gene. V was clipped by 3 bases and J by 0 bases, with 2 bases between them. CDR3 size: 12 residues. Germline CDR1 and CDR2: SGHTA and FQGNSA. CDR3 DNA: TGTGCCAGCAGCTTCCTGAACACTGAAGCTTTCTTT. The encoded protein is CASSFLNTEAFF.

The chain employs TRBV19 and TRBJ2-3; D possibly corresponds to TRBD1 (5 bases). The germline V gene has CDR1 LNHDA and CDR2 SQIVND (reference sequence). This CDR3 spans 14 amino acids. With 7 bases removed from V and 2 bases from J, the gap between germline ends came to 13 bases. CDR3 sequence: CASKQELITDTQYF. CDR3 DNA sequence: TGTGCCAGTAAACAGGAACTCATCACAGATACGCAGTATTTT.

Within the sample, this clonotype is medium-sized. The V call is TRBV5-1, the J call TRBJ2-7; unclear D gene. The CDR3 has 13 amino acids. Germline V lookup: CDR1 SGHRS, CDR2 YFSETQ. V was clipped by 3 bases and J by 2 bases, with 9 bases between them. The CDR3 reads CASSSDGAYEQYF. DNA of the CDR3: TGCGCCAGCAGCTCGGACGGTGCCTACGAGCAGTACTTC.

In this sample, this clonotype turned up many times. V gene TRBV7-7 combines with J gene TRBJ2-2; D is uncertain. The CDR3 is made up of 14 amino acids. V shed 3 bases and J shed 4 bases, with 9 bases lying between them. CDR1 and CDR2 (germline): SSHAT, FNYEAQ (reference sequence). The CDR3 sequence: CASSFDRTTGELFF. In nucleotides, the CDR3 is TGTGCCAGCAGCTTTGACCGAACCACCGGGGAGCTGTTTTTT. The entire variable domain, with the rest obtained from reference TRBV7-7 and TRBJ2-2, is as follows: GAGVSQSPRYKVTKRGQDVTLRCDPISSHATLYWYQQALGQGPEFLTYFNYEAQPDKSGLPSDRFSAERPEGSISTLTIQRTEQRDSAMYRCASSFDRTTGELFFGEGSRLTVL.

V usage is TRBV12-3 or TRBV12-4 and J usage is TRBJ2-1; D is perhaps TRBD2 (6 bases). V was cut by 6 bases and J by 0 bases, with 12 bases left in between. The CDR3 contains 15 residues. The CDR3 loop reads CASSWTKSSYNEQFF. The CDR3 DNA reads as TGTGCCAGCAGCTGGACTAAGAGCTCCTACAATGAGCAGTTCTTC.

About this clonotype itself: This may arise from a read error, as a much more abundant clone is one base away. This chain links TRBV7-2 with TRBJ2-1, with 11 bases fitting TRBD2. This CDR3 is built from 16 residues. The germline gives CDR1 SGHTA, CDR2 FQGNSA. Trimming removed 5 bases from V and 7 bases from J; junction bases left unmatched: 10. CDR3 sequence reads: CASSHRLAGPGNEQFF. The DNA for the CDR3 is TGTGCCAGCAGCCACAGACTAGCGGGACCAGGGAATGAGCAGTTCTTC.

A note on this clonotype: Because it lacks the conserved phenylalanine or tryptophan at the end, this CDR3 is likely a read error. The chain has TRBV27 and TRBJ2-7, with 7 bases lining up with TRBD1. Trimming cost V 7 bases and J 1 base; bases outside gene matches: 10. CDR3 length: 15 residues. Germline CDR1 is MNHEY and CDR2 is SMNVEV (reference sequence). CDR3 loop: CASKRQGVDSYEQYL. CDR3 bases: TGTGCCAGCAAACGCCAGGGGGTTGATTCCTACGAGCAGTACTTA.

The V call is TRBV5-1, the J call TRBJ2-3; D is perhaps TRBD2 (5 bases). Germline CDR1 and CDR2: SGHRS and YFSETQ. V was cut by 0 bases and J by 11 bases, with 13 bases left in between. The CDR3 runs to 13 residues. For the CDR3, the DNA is TGCGCCAGCAGCTTGGAAGAGGGAATAGGGCAGTATTTT. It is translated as CASSLEEGIGQYF.